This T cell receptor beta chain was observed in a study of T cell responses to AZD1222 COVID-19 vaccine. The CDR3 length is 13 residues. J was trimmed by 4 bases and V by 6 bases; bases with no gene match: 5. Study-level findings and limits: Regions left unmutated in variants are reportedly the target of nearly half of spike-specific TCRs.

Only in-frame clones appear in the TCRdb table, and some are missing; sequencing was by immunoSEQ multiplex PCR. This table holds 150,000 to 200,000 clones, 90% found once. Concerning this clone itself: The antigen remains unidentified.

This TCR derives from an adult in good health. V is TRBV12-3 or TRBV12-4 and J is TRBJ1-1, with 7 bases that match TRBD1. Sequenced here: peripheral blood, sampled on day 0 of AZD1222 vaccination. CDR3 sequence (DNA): TGTGCCAGCAGCACAGGGGTCTTCACTGAAGCTTTCTTT. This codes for CASSTGVFTEAFF.